A single sample is the source of the 27 T cell receptor beta chains below, sequenced in a study of long-term antiretroviral therapy in people with HIV. Runs used v3.0 of the immunoSEQ assay and were done at survey level. Here immunoSEQ multiplex PCR was the method, and the copy in TCRdb shows in-frame clones only, minus some. The data hold fewer than 45,000 clones, with 70% to 90% observed a single time. The specimen was unsorted PBMCs, collected 2.2 years after starting antiretroviral therapy. These receptors were taken from a man between 18 and 29 years old with HIV.

The chain uses TRBV6-6 and TRBJ2-7; D unclear. The V end lost 2 bases, the J end lost 3 bases, and 11 bases lay between the germline ends. CDR1 and CDR2 from the germline V gene are MNHNY and SVGAGI (reference sequence). The CDR3 runs to 14 residues. The CDR3 DNA reads as TGTGCCAGCAGTTACGGTAGAAGGAGCTACGAGCAGTACTTC. This encodes CASSYGRRSYEQYF.

This clone was counted once. This chain joins TRBV27 and TRBJ2-7; 14 bases match TRBD2. There are 15 residues in the CDR3. Germline V gene lookup returns CDR1 MNHEY and CDR2 SMNVEV (reference sequence). V trimming: 5 bases; J trimming: 6 bases; junction bases outside the gene matches: 6. The CDR3 region has the DNA TGTGCCAGCAGTCCGGGACTAGCGGGAGTCGGCGAGCAGTACTTC. Translation: CASSPGLAGVGEQYF.

This sequence joins TRBV6-5 and TRBJ2-3; 9 bases are a match to TRBD1. Germline loops: CDR1 MNHEY, CDR2 SVGAGI. The CDR3 loop spans 15 amino acids. V trimming: 4 bases; J trimming: 3 bases; junction bases outside the gene matches: 5. CDR3 loop: CASSLQGAWTDTQYF. The DNA of the CDR3 is TGTGCCAGCAGTTTACAGGGGGCTTGGACAGATACGCAGTATTTT.

The chain recombines TRBV7-2 with TRBJ2-3; D gene ambiguous. Germline V lookup: CDR1 SGHTA, CDR2 FQGNSA. The CDR3 spans 15 residues. Deletions cut 5 bases from V and 1 base from J, with 13 bases between. CDR3 in DNA: TGTGCCAGCAGCCCTGAGGCAGTCCGCACAGATACGCAGTATTTT. It codes for CASSPEAVRTDTQYF.

CDR3 in DNA: TGTGCCAGCGTCGGACAGGGGGCCTACGAGCAGTACTTC. Translated: CASVGQGAYEQYF. The rearrangement joins TRBV27 to TRBJ2-7; 10 positions agree with TRBD1. CDR3 length equals 13 residues. V was pared by 8 bases and J by 2 bases, with 3 bases of the junction left unmatched. Germline CDR1 and CDR2: MNHEY and SMNVEV (reference sequence).

The chain couples TRBV28 to TRBJ1-2; maybe TRBD1 (5 bases). Trimming took off 6 bases at V and 2 bases at J, with 19 bases between the two ends. The CDR3 has 16 residues. Per the germline V gene, CDR1 is MDHEN and CDR2 is SYDVKM. Here the CDR3 reads CASRYARGAGNYGYTF. CDR3 in DNA: TGTGCCAGCAGGTATGCCAGAGGGGCCGGAAACTATGGCTACACCTTC.

The chain recombines TRBV14 with TRBJ2-1, with 10 bases lining up with TRBD2. CDR1 is SGHDN, CDR2 FVKESK, per germline. V dropped 2 bases and J dropped 7; count of bases not matched to a gene: 8. This CDR3 contains 16 residues. The CDR3 loop reads CASSQLSSGSSNEQFF. In DNA form, the CDR3 reads TGTGCCAGCAGCCAACTATCTAGCGGGAGCTCTAATGAGCAGTTCTTC.

The rearrangement links TRBV27 to TRBJ2-7; tentatively, D is TRBD2 (6 bases). The germline CDR1 and CDR2 sequences are MNHEY and SMNVEV (reference sequence). V was cut by 0 bases and J by 7 bases, with 10 bases left in between. This CDR3 is 13 amino acids long. The chain's CDR3 is CASSLSGLAEQYF. CDR3 in DNA: TGTGCCAGCAGTTTATCGGGCCTAGCGGAGCAGTACTTC.

A few counts support this clone. The rearrangement uses TRBV7-8 and TRBJ1-2; a weak D match, TRBD1 (5 bases). The CDR3 length is 14 residues. CDR1 is SGHVS and CDR2 is FQNEAQ in the germline V gene. The V gene lost 5 bases and the J gene lost 2 bases, with 12 bases spanning the gap. The CDR3 DNA sequence: TGTGCCAGCAGCGCCCTGACAGAGAACTATGGCTACACCTTC. Translating it yields CASSALTENYGYTF.

This CDR3 reads CASSPEGRNTEAFF. The CDR3 nucleotides read TGCGCCAGCAGCCCCGAGGGGAGGAACACTGAAGCTTTCTTT. The rearrangement uses TRBV5-1 and TRBJ1-1; weak D call: TRBD1 (5 bases). The CDR3 is 14 residues long. Trimming shortened V by 4 bases and J by 1 base, and 11 bases separated the two germline ends. Germline CDR1 reads SGHRS; CDR2 reads YFSETQ.

This clone showed up just once. This chain links TRBV9 with TRBJ2-3; TRBD1 aligns across 7 bases. The CDR3 covers 16 residues. V lost 2 bases, J lost 2 bases, and 8 bases stayed unmatched. Germline V gene data show CDR1 as SGDLS and CDR2 as YYNGEE. The CDR3 nucleotides read TGTGCCAGCAGCGTCGGTTTCGGACAGGCCACAGATACGCAGTATTTT. As protein: CASSVGFGQATDTQYF. Variable domain in full (rest from reference TRBV9 and TRBJ2-3): DSGVTQTPKHLITATGQRVTLRCSPRSGDLSVYWYQQSLDQGLQFLIQYYNGEERAKGNILERFSAQQFPDLHSELNLSSLELGDSALYFCASSVGFGQATDTQYFGPGTRLTVL.

This clone occurred once. As DNA, the CDR3 is TGTGCCAGCAGTTCCGGGACAGGGGACACAGATACGCAGTATTTT. The encoded protein is CASSSGTGDTDTQYF. The V and J genes are TRBV6-6 and TRBJ2-3; TRBD1 aligns across 10 bases. The ends lost 4 bases at V and 2 bases at J; junction bases unmatched: 3. The CDR3 consists of 15 residues. Germline-derived CDR1 and CDR2 are MNHNY and SVGAGI (reference sequence).

This rearrangement joins TRBV9 to TRBJ2-1; 11 nucleotides match TRBD1. Germline V lookup: CDR1 SGDLS, CDR2 YYNGEE. The length of the CDR3 is 17 residues. Losses at the gene ends were 1 base for V and 9 bases for J; bases not matched to a gene: 12. CDR3 residues: CASSVTTAGTGGFEQFF. CDR3 DNA: TGTGCCAGCAGCGTAACGACCGCCGGGACAGGGGGGTTTGAGCAGTTCTTC.

The chain recombines TRBV20-1 with TRBJ2-7; D not resolved. V lost 6 bases and J lost 0, with 6 bases in between. The CDR3 covers 11 residues. Germline CDR1 and CDR2: DFQATT and SNEGSKA (reference sequence). This chain's CDR3 is CSASSSYEQYF. The DNA of the CDR3 is TGCAGTGCGTCGAGCTCCTACGAGCAGTACTTC.

The rearrangement joins TRBV13 to TRBJ2-2; TRBD1 matches 7 bases. The CDR3 runs to 16 residues. J lost 0 bases, V lost 6 bases, and 7 bases had no gene match. Germline V lookup: CDR1 PRHDT, CDR2 FYEKMQ (reference sequence). The CDR3 spells CASRPSGQTNTGELFF. The CDR3 nucleotides are TGTGCCAGCAGACCCTCGGGACAGACGAACACCGGGGAGCTGTTTTTT.

J is TRBJ2-3 and V is TRBV7-2; TRBD2 might be the D (7 bases). Trimming removed 2 bases at V and 1 base at J, with 10 bases between. CDR1 and CDR2 from the germline V gene are SGHTA and FQGNSA. The CDR3 has 15 amino acids. CDR3 region: CASSLRGGRTDTQYF. The CDR3 nucleotides are TGTGCCAGCAGCTTAAGGGGGGGACGCACAGATACGCAGTATTTT. The full variable domain, completed using reference TRBV7-2 and TRBJ2-3, is GAGVSQSPSNKVTEKGKDVELRCDPISGHTALYWYRQSLGQGLEFLIYFQGNSAPDKSGLPSDRFSAERTGGSVSTLTIQRTQQEDSAVYLCASSLRGGRTDTQYFGPGTRLTVL.

This clone was observed a single time. The J gene is TRBJ1-6, the V gene TRBV18; 7 bases fit TRBD1. V shed 2 bases, J shed 5 bases, and the junction held 6 bases outside the gene matches. The CDR3 is made up of 16 amino acids. Germline lookup yields CDR1 KGHSH and CDR2 LQKENI. The CDR3 sequence is CASSPTLDRNNSPLHF. The CDR3, as DNA: TGTGCCAGCTCACCAACCCTGGACAGGAATAATTCACCCCTCCACTTT.

V usage is TRBV6-6 and J usage is TRBJ2-7, with D uncertain. V gave up 5 bases and J gave up 0 bases, with 2 bases separating them. Per germline, CDR1 MNHNY and CDR2 SVGAGI (reference sequence). The CDR3 has 11 amino acids. As DNA, the CDR3 is TGTGCCAGCAGTCCCTCCTACGAGCAGTACTTC. It encodes CASSPSYEQYF.

The gene calls are TRBV2 and TRBJ1-2; D is uncertain. CDR3 length: 15 amino acids. CDR1 and CDR2 (germline): SNHLY, FYNNEI. Between the trimmed V and J ends, which lost 4 bases and 0 bases, there was a span of 12 bases. CDR3 loop: CASSGEGLANYGYTF. The CDR3 DNA is TGTGCCAGCAGTGGGGAGGGTCTCGCTAACTATGGCTACACCTTC.

J is TRBJ1-4 and V is TRBV7-9; 8 bases line up with TRBD1. The V gene's germline CDR1 is SEHNR and CDR2 FQNEAQ (reference sequence). CDR3 length: 17 residues. J was trimmed by 4 bases and V by 1 base; bases with no gene match: 8. CDR3 region: CASSLVAGGYGNEKLFF. CDR3 coding DNA: TGTGCCAGCAGCTTAGTGGCAGGGGGCTATGGTAATGAAAAACTGTTTTTT.

V usage is TRBV10-1 and J usage is TRBJ2-7; D is perhaps TRBD2 (7 bases). CDR3 length: 14 residues. The germline CDR1 and CDR2 sequences are WNHNN and SYGVQD (reference sequence). Between the trimmed V and J ends, which lost 7 bases and 2 bases, there was a span of 15 bases. The CDR3 region is CASKGGDLTYEQYF. CDR3 nucleotide sequence: TGCGCCAGCAAAGGGGGGGACCTAACCTACGAGCAGTACTTC.

The genes are TRBV29-1 and TRBJ2-7; no firm D call. This CDR3 has 12 residues. V shed 4 bases and J shed 1 base, with 8 bases lying between them. Germline CDR1 and CDR2: SQVTM and ANQGSEA. CDR3 residues: CSVGRRSYEQYF. The DNA for the CDR3 is TGCAGCGTTGGACGTCGATCCTACGAGCAGTACTTC.

The rearrangement joins TRBV7-2 to TRBJ1-3; D is uncertain. This CDR3 has 13 amino acids. The germline V gene has CDR1 SGHTA and CDR2 FQGNSA. The V end was cut by 3 bases, the J end by 7 bases, with 10 bases between. Here the CDR3 DNA reads TGTGCCAGCAGCTTTCCCTCGTGGAACACCATATATTTT. Translation gives CASSFPSWNTIYF.

V gene TRBV27 combines with J gene TRBJ2-7; D not resolved. The ends were cut back, 2 bases at V and 3 bases at J, with 11 bases in the middle. The CDR3 spans 14 residues. CDR1 and CDR2 (germline): MNHEY, SMNVEV (reference sequence). For the CDR3, the DNA is TGTGCCAGCAGTTTAGGGTCAGCAGTCTACGAGCAGTACTTC. Translation: CASSLGSAVYEQYF.

The table lists this clone with a count of one. V is TRBV7-2 and J is TRBJ2-3; 8 positions agree with TRBD2. CDR3 length equals 17 residues. The germline V gene has CDR1 SGHTA and CDR2 FQGNSA. V trimming: 4 bases; J trimming: 3 bases; junction bases outside the gene matches: 12. DNA for the CDR3: TGTGCCAGCAGCTCGAGGCCCGGGAGGGCCAATACAGATACGCAGTATTTT. Protein sequence: CASSSRPGRANTDTQYF.

The rearrangement links TRBV9 to TRBJ2-1; 11 bases are a match to TRBD2. This CDR3 has 17 amino acids. V lost 0 bases to trimming and J lost 6 bases; unmatched junction nucleotides: 8. Germline V gene data show CDR1 as SGDLS and CDR2 as YYNGEE. CDR3 region: CASSVAAGLAAVNEQFF. The CDR3 DNA is TGTGCCAGCAGCGTAGCCGCGGGACTAGCGGCGGTCAATGAGCAGTTCTTC. The variable domain in full, completed from reference TRBV9 and TRBJ2-1, reads DSGVTQTPKHLITATGQRVTLRCSPRSGDLSVYWYQQSLDQGLQFLIQYYNGEERAKGNILERFSAQQFPDLHSELNLSSLELGDSALYFCASSVAAGLAAVNEQFFGPGTRLTVL.

V usage is TRBV5-1 and J usage is TRBJ2-3, with D unclear. CDR1 is SGHRS and CDR2 is YFSETQ in the germline V gene. The ends were cut back, 1 base at V and 2 bases at J, with 8 bases in the middle. CDR3 length: 14 residues. The DNA for the CDR3 is TGCGCCAGCAGCTTGTATGTGCACACAGATACGCAGTATTTT. Translation gives CASSLYVHTDTQYF.